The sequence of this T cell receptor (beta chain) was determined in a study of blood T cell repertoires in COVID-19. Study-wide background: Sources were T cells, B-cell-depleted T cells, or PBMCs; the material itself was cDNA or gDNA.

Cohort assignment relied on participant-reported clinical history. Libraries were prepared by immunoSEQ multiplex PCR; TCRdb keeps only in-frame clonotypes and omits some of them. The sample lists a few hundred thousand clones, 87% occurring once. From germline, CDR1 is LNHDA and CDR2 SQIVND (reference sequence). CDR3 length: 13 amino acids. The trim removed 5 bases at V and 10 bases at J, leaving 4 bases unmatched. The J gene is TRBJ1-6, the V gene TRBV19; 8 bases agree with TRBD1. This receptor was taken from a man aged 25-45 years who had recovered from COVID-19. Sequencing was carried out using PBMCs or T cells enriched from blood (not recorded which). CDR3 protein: CASSPRTGSPLHF. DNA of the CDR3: TGTGCCAGTAGTCCGCGGACAGGGTCACCCCTCCACTTT.